The source of this T cell receptor (beta chain) is a study of beta chain features in type 1 diabetes. Sequencing targeted expressed TCRB transcripts, as all isolated RNA had been reverse transcribed. Sequenced by immunoSEQ multiplex PCR; TCRdb stores in-frame clones only, minus some. This table holds over 650,000 clones, over 11% found once. This clone was detected a few times. No antigen is known for it. The CDR3 runs 15 residues. CDR1 KGHSH and CDR2 LQKENI come from the germline V gene. J gave up 4 bases and V 3 bases, and 6 bases lay outside the gene matches. Study conclusions and caveats: cDNA sequencing could over-represent cells with high TCR expression. A moderate, significant TCRB CDR3 shortening appeared in type 1 diabetes across four CD4+ subsets.

The collection from each donor was one heparinised blood draw averaging about 116 mL. CD45RO/CCR7/CD25/CD127/CD95/CD27 staining was used to isolate CD4+ naive, central memory, regulatory and stem cell-like memory cells by sorting. The source is a man between 18 and 29 years old with type 1 diabetes. Sequenced: naive CD4+ T cells from blood. The chain has TRBV18 and TRBJ2-1; TRBD2 matches 7 bases. The CDR3 sequence is CASSPSAGSYNEQFF. CDR3 sequence (DNA): TGTGCCAGCTCACCCTCAGCGGGAAGTTACAATGAGCAGTTCTTC.